This T cell receptor beta chain derives from a study of CD8 T cells in ankylosing spondylitis. Germline V CDR1 and CDR2: GTSNPN, SVGIG (reference sequence). This CDR3 region has 13 residues. V was shortened by 4 bases and J by 0 bases, with 7 bases between the two germline ends. As to this clonotype: Antigen: not known.

A quantitative 5'-RACE method, one with molecular barcodes, was used to make TCR beta libraries. MiXCR was run by TCRdb on the 5' RACE reads, yielding one entry per CDR3 protein. Altogether roughly 350,000 distinct CDR3 sequences are present, 6.5% to 10% being singletons, with the ten largest covering approximately 15%. Overall study findings and caveats: The study looked at matched synovial fluid samples from ankylosing spondylitis patients. Disease-linked clones were reported to be significantly enriched there. For ankylosing spondylitis blood, a TCR beta motif of 7 or 8 highly homologous variants appeared characteristic. Clones linked to disease, bearing a CD8+ phenotype, were relatively rare in peripheral blood. Prior work had noted some motif variants in reactive arthritis blood and synovial fluid.

Sequenced sample: blood, either unsorted or a sorted T cell fraction (not recorded which). J is TRBJ1-5 and V is TRBV30; D call uncertain. This clonotype originated in a male donor with ankylosing spondylitis. The CDR3 here is CAWNSDSNQPQHF. The CDR3 DNA is TGTGCCTGGAACAGCGATAGCAATCAGCCCCAGCATTTT.